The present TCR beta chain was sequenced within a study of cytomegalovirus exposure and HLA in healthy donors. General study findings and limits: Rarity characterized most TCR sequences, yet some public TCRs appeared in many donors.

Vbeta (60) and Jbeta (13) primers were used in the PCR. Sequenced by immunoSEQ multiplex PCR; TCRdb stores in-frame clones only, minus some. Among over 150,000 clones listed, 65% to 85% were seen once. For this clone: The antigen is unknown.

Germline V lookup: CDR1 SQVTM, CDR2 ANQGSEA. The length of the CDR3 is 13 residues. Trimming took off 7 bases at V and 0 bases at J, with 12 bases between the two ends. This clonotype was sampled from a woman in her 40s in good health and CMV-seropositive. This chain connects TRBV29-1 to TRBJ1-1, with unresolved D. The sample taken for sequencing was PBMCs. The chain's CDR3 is CSGKQWMNTEAFF. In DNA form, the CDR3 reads TGCAGCGGGAAACAGTGGATGAACACTGAAGCTTTCTTT.